Included here is one T cell receptor beta chain sequence, with context. Its target is unknown. Some clones are missing from TCRdb's copy, which holds only in-frame ones; the method was immunoSEQ multiplex PCR. Found here are about 88,000 clones, more than 65% of them singletons; the top ten hold less than 5.5%. The V and J ends lost 8 bases and 5 bases respectively, with 10 bases between them. The CDR3 has 11 residues. Per the germline V gene, CDR1 is MNHNY and CDR2 is SVGAGI (reference sequence). Regarding time point: baseline, week 1 (first vaccination visit). Treatment defined: pre-vaccination baseline after standard-of-care therapy. The data stem from a study of a mutant IDH1 vaccine in newly diagnosed glioma. At the level of the study: Patients were pretreated with radiotherapy, temozolomide, or both, mostly both. Findings and caveats of the study: Apparently, pseudoprogression bore no relation to changes among the top peripheral T cell clonotypes.

The J gene is TRBJ2-7, the V gene TRBV6-6; perhaps D is TRBD1 or TRBD2 (5 bases each). Sequencing used PBMCs, obtained from a glioma patient treated with radiotherapy, temozolomide or both. The origin of this receptor is a man between 40 and 49 years old with glioma. Some clones in this sample may be carry-over from other donors' samples. The CDR3 sequence: CASRGSHEQYF. The CDR3, as DNA: TGTGCCAGCCGGGGCTCGCACGAGCAGTACTTC.